This entry is about one T cell receptor beta chain. Its cognate antigen has yet to be identified. No base-level quality is on record; no much larger clone is a single base apart. The source of the sample is a study of shared clonotypes between healthy human individuals (dated by TCRdb to the early 2020s). Regarding the study in general: The cohort included a few men and a couple of women between 18 and 49 years of age. Per donor, leukapheresis produced somewhere between about 0.8 and 9 billion PBMCs. Per donor, three plates each were used for CD4 naive and CD4 memory, two for CD8 naive, and one for CD8 memory. To estimate repertoire size and how much clonotype sharing occurs between individuals, the study deeply sequenced the blood TCR repertoires of five healthy adults. Libraries were prepared and TCR repertoires were sequenced by different laboratories using diverse techniques, in order to increase sequencing depth and limit assay-specific biases.

Using the deep immunoSEQ assay, TCR CDR3 regions were amplified from genomic DNA by multiplex PCR. Extracted genomic DNA from each cell subset was spread evenly across all wells of several immunoSEQ 96-well plates, with each plate serving as a replicate. For sorted subsets, around 200 ng genomic DNA, equal to some 30,000 T cell genomes, was loaded into each replicate PCR. Purified libraries were measured with a Qubit 3.0 fluorometer, size-checked on a Bioanalyzer 2100, and measured again with the KAPA Library Quantification kit. A separate single-read 150-cycle Illumina NextSeq 550 flow cell was used to sequence each immunoSEQ 96-well plate. As for the authors' bioinformatics: Because the immunoSEQ output included only junctional sequences and no quality scores, the filtering could not be the same as the filtering used for full-length reads. Sequences were annotated with PyIR, a Python wrapper for IgBLAST v1.9, and V/J genes and CDR3 were assigned using IMGT germline references. Reads were filtered out if the reads had weak V/J assignments (E-value above 1e-6), no CDR3, stop codons, out-of-frame junctions, or ambiguous translated residues. V3J clonotypes were defined as sequences sharing the same inferred V gene, J gene, and CDR3 amino acid sequence. The percentage overlap between two repertoires was calculated by dividing the number of shared unique clonotypes by the size of the smaller repertoire. Richness of each repertoire was evaluated using RTK rarefaction, the Chao1 estimator, and Recon v2.1 estimates of unobserved clonotypes. For all TCRbeta clonotypes obtained by the gDNA method from a handful of donors, generation probabilities were computed with OLGA. Imported from immuneACCESS, the table was reduced by TCRdb to in-frame sequences with V and J called. These copies leave out some clones; in studies compared against another copy, an unresolved V gene accounts for under half, and the cause of the remainder is not known. The DNA gave D and trimming, while V, J and clone size come from that table. The sample table holds more than 150,000 clones, of which 66% were seen once. The top ten clonotypes cover 10% of the sample.

The research as a whole found: Higher generation probabilities were observed for clonotypes shared by all four sorted-subset donors than for non-shared clonotypes. Only blood was sampled, and tissue TCR repertoires likely differ from those in blood. Naive subsets generally had larger estimated clonotype richness than memory subsets. Pairwise subsampling indicated that sequencing depth was expected to affect the degree of clonotype sharing among donors. Even with the large sequencing depth, rarefaction of the sorted-subset datasets indicated that sequencing was incomplete. Because the study included only a small number of donors, the genetic and exposure-history diversity represented was limited. About 5% of naive CD4, 3% to 3.5% of naive CD8, roughly 2.5% of memory CD4, and over 0.35% of memory CD8 clonotypes were shared across several donors.

The donors were healthy, HIV-negative adults who had no recently reported acute infections or vaccinations. Every donor was a Caucasian adult residing in Nashville, Tennessee, USA. CD4+ T cells were enriched through magnetic negative selection, after which naive cells were positively selected on CD45RA and the remaining negative fraction served as the memory subset. Blood was obtained by leukapheresis, after which PBMCs were separated by Ficoll-Histopaque density gradient centrifugation and cryopreserved in liquid nitrogen vapor phase. Analytical flow cytometry was used to check the purity and quantity of every magnetically sorted T cell population. From each sorted fraction, genomic DNA was isolated and quantified by UV absorbance on a Nanodrop 2000c. The receptor was derived from a man aged 25 to 40 in good health. The sample taken for sequencing was memory CD4+ T cells sorted from blood. What this sample's cell subset or site label stands for: CD45RA-negative fraction.

The CDR3 sequence is CASSYNVQTTYEQYF. The sequenced DNA is TGTGCCAGCAGTTATAATGTCCAAACTACCTACGAGCAGTACTTC. The chain couples TRBV6-6 to TRBJ2-7, with an unclear D gene assignment. Trimming at the junction amounts to 3 bases on V and 2 bases on J, and the germline ends lie 14 bases apart. CDR1 is given as MNHNY and CDR2 as SVGAGI, both from the germline V gene (reference sequence). From the cysteine up to the phenylalanine, the CDR3 has a length of 15 residues. The read is trimmed to its CDR3 DNA, 45 bases read in frame from base 1.